In this sample, the clone carrying this T cell receptor beta chain turned up a few times. Its antigen is undetermined. Primers for the PCR totalled 60 Vbeta and 13 Jbeta. Generated by immunoSEQ multiplex PCR, the TCRdb table keeps only in-frame clones and is missing some. The sample yields roughly 150,000 clones, over 60% seen once. With V trimmed by 4 bases and J by 2 bases, 6 bases remained unmatched. The CDR3 spans 14 residues. Germline CDR1 and CDR2: SGHRS and YFSETQ. The data derive from a study of cytomegalovirus exposure and HLA in healthy donors. Study-wide results and caveats: Specificity for CMV antigens was confirmed in vitro for three of the CMV-associated chains. Follow-up analysis later connected one missense variant in DCLRE1C with trimming of TCR beta V- and J-genes.

The sequence was obtained from a man aged 30 to 39 in good health and CMV-seronegative. Sequenced: PBMCs. The chain joins TRBV5-1 to TRBJ2-7; 7 nucleotides line up with TRBD1. Written as DNA, the CDR3 is TGCGCCAGCAGCCCGACAGGGAAAACCTACGAGCAGTACTTC. It yields the protein CASSPTGKTYEQYF.